This TCR beta chain comes out of a study of control samples from healthy donors and cancer patients. Repertoires were generated with immunoSEQ multiplex PCR, while TCRdb's copy carries only in-frame clones and drops some. The data contain 95,000 to 100,000 clones, approximately 90% of them seen just once; the ten biggest clones take up approximately 8.4%. The V gene's germline CDR1 is KGHDR and CDR2 SFDVKD. The germline V and J ends were trimmed by 5 bases and 4 bases, with 11 bases remaining between them. This CDR3 has 14 residues. Sequencing was done on a sample of blood. The source of this sequence is a man aged 30-40 years in good health. V is TRBV24-1 and J is TRBJ1-5; D call uncertain. The CDR3 DNA sequence: TGTGCCACCAGTGGAGATCAGGTAAATCAGCCCCAGCATTTT. It is translated as CATSGDQVNQPQHF.